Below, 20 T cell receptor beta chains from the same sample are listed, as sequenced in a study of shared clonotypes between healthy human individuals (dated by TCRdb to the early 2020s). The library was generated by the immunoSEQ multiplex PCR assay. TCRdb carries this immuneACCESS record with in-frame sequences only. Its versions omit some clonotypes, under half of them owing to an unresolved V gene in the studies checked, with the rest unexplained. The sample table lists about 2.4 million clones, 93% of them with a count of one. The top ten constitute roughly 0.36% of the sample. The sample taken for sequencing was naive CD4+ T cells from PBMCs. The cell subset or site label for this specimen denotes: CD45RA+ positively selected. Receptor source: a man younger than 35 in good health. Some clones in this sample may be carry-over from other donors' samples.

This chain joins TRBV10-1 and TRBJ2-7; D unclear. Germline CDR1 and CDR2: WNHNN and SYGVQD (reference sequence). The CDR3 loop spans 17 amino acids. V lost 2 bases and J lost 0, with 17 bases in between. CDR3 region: CASSEVSPIWSSYEQYF. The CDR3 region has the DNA TGCGCCAGCAGTGAGGTCAGTCCTATATGGAGCTCCTACGAGCAGTACTTC.

CDR3 loop: CASNRAAHSLAKNIQYF. As DNA, the CDR3 is TGTGCCAGCAATCGGGCCGCGCATTCACTAGCCAAAAACATTCAGTACTTC. The rearrangement joins TRBV14 to TRBJ2-4; D gene unclear. Germline V gene lookup returns CDR1 SGHDN and CDR2 FVKESK. V was clipped by 7 bases and J by 0 bases, with 19 bases between them. The CDR3 extends over 17 amino acids.

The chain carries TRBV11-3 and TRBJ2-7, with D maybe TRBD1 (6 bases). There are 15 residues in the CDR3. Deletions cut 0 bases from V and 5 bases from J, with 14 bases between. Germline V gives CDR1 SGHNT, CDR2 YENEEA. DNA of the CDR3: TGTGCCAGCAGCTTAGATGTGGACAGTAGCCACGAGCAGTACTTC. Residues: CASSLDVDSSHEQYF.

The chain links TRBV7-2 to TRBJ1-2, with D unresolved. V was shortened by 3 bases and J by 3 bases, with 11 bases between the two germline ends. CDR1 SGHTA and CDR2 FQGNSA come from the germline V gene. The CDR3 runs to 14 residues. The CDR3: CASSLGQAYYGYTF. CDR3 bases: TGTGCCAGCAGCTTGGGTCAGGCGTACTATGGCTACACCTTC.

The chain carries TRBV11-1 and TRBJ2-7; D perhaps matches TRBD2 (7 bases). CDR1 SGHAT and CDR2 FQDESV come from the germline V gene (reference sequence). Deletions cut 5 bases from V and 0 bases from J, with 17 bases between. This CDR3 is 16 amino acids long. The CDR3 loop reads CASSTGGRGSSYEQYF. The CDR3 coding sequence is TGTGCCAGCAGCACCGGGGGGCGCGGGAGCTCCTACGAGCAGTACTTC. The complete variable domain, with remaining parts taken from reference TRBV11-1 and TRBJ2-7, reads EAEVAQSPRYKITEKSQAVAFWCDPISGHATLYWYRQILGQGPELLVQFQDESVVDDSQLPKDRFSAERLKGVDSTLKIQPAELGDSAMYLCASSTGGRGSSYEQYFGPGTRLTVT.

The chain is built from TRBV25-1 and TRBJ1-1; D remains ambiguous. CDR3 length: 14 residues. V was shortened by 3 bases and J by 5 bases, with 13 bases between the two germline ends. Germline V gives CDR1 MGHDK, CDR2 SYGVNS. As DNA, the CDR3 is TGTGCCAGCAGTGATGTCCCAAGTAGGACTGAAGCTTTCTTT. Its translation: CASSDVPSRTEAFF.

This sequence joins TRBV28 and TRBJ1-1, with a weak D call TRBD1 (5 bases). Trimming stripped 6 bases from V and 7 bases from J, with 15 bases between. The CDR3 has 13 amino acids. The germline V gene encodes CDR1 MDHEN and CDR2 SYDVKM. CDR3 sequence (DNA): TGTGCCAGCAGCCTTAGGGGTGTTGGTGAAGCTTTCTTT. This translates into CASSLRGVGEAFF.

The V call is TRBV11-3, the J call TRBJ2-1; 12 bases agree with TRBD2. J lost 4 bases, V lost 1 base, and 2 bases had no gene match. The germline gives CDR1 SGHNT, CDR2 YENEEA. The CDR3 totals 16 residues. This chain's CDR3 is CASSLGTSGGYNEQFF. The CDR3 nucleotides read TGTGCCAGCAGCTTAGGAACTAGCGGGGGGTACAATGAGCAGTTCTTC.

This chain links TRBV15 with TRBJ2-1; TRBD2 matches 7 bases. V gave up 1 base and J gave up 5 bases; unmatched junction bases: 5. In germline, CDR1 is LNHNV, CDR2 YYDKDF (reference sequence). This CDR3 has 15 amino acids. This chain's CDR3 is CATSRGPSGNNEQFF. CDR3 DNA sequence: TGTGCCACCAGCAGAGGGCCTAGCGGAAACAATGAGCAGTTCTTC.

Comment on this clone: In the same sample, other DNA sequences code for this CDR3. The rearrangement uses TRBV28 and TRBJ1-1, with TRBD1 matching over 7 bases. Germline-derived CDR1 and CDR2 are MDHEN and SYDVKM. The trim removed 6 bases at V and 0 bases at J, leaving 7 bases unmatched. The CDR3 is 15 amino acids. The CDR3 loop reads CASSPGQLMNTEAFF. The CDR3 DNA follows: TGTGCCAGCAGCCCGGGACAGTTGATGAACACTGAAGCTTTCTTT. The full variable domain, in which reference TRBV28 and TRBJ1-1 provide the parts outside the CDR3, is DVKVTQSSRYLVKRTGEKVFLECVQDMDHENMFWYRQDPGLGLRLIYFSYDVKMKEKGDIPEGYSVSREKKERFSLILESASTNQTSMYLCASSPGQLMNTEAFFGQGTRLTVV.

CDR3 sequence: CASSKAPPGAGRGRDTQYF. The CDR3 coding sequence is TGTGCCAGTAGTAAGGCCCCTCCCGGAGCGGGGAGAGGCAGAGATACGCAGTATTTT. The chain joins TRBV19 to TRBJ2-3; the match to TRBD2 covers 7 bases. V shed 4 bases and J 5 bases; nucleotides not matched to a gene: 21. This CDR3 spans 19 amino acids. From germline, CDR1 is LNHDA and CDR2 SQIVND (reference sequence).

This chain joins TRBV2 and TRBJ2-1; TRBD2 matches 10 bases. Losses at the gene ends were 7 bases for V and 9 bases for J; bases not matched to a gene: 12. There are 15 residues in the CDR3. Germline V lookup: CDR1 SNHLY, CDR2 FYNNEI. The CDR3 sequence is CASIFGLADRGEQFF. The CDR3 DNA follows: TGTGCCAGCATTTTCGGACTAGCGGATAGGGGTGAGCAGTTCTTC.

For the CDR3, the DNA is TGTGCCAGCAGTTTGCCCGGGACAGGGAAAGATACGCAGTATTTT. Translated: CASSLPGTGKDTQYF. The chain carries TRBV28 and TRBJ2-3; 9 bases line up with TRBD1. V trimming: 3 bases; J trimming: 5 bases; junction bases outside the gene matches: 6. CDR1 MDHEN and CDR2 SYDVKM come from the germline V gene. The CDR3 is made up of 15 amino acids.

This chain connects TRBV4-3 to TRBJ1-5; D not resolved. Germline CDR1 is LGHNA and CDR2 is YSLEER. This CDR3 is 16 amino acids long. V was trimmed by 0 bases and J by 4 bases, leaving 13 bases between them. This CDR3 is CASSQDYRQDNQPQHF. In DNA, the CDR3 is TGCGCCAGCAGCCAAGATTATAGACAAGATAATCAGCCCCAGCATTTT.

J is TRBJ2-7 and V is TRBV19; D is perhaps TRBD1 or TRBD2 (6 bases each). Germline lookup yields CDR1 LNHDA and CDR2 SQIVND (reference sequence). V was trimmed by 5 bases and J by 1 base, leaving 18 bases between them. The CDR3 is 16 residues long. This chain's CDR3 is CASSRGRSGDSYEQYF. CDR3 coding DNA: TGTGCCAGTAGTCGGGGGCGGTCCGGGGATTCCTACGAGCAGTACTTC.

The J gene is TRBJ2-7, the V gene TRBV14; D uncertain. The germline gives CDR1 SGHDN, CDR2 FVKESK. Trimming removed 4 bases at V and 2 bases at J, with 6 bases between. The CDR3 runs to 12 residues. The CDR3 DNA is TGTGCCAGCAGCCCCGCGGCCTACGAGCAGTACTTC. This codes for CASSPAAYEQYF.

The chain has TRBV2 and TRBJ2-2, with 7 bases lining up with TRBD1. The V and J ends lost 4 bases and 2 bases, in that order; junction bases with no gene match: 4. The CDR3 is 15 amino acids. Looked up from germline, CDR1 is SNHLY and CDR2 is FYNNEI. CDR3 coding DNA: TGTGCCAGCAGTGGGGACAGCGCTAACACCGGGGAGCTGTTTTTT. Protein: CASSGDSANTGELFF.

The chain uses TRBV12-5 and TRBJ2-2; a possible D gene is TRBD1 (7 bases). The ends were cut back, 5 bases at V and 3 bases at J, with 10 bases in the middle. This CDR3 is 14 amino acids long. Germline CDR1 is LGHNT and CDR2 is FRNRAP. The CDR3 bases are TGTGCTAGTGGTGCGGGGACAGACACCGGGGAGCTGTTTTTT. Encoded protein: CASGAGTDTGELFF.

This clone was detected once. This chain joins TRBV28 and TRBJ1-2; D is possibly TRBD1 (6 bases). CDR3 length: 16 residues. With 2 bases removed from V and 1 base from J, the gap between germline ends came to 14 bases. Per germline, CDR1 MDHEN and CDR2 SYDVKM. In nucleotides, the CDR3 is TGTGCCAGCAGTTTAGCGGGGGCGCAAGGTAACTATGGCTACACCTTC. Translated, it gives CASSLAGAQGNYGYTF.

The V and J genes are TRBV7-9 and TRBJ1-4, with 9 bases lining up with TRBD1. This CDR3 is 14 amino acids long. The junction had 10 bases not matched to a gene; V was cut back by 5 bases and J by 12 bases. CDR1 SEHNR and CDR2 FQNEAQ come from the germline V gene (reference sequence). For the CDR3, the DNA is TGTGCCAGCAGCGGGACAGGGCCGTTTTCGGAACTGTTTTTT. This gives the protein CASSGTGPFSELFF.